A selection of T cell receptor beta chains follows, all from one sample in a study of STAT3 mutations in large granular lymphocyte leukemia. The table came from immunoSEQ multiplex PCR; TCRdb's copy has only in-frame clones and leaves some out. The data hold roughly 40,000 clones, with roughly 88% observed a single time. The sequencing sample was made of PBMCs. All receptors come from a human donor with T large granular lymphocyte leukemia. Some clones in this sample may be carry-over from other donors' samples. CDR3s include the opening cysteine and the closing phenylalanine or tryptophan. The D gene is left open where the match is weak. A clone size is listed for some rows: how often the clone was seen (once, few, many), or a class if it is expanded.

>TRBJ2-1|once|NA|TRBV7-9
CASSLWGAKGNEQFF
TGTGCCAGCAGCTTGTGGGGGGCGAAAGGCAATGAGCAGTTCTTC
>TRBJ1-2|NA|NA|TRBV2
CASSGDKGGYTF
TGTGCCAGCAGTGGGGACAAGGGTGGCTACACCTTC
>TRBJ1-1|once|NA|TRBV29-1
CSVAGRMNTEAFF
TGCAGCGTCGCGGGACGGATGAACACTGAAGCTTTCTTT
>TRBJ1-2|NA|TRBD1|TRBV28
CASSLYRGENGYTF
TGTGCCAGCAGTTTATACAGGGGGGAGAATGGCTACACCTTC
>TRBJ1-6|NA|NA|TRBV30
CAWAGQNNSPLHF
TGTGCCTGGGCGGGACAAAATAATTCACCCCTCCACTTT
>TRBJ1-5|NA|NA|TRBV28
CASSPSWRALNQPQHF
TGTGCCAGCAGTCCCTCGTGGAGGGCTCTCAATCAGCCCCAGCATTTT
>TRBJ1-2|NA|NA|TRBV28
CASSPRIRTPNNTF
TGTGCCAGCAGTCCCCGCATCCGCACACCCAATAACACCTTC
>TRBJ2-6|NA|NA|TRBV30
CAWKAGFGSGANVLTF
TGTGCCTGGAAGGCCGGGTTCGGGTCTGGGGCCAACGTCCTGACTTTC
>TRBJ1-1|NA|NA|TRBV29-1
CSVVRGAETEAFF
TGCAGCGTTGTAAGGGGGGCCGAGACTGAAGCTTTCTTT
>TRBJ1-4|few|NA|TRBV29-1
CSVREGGEKLFF
TGCAGCGTCCGGGAGGGGGGTGAAAAACTGTTTTTT
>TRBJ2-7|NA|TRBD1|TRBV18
CASSTSKGQGLYEQYF
TGTGCCAGCTCAACATCGAAGGGACAGGGGCTCTACGAGCAGTACTTC
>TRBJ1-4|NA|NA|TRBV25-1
CASSEVGQDEKLFF
TGTGCCAGCAGTGAGGTCGGGCAAGATGAAAAACTGTTTTTT
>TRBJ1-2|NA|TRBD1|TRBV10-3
CAISGPGTDLANYGYTF
TGTGCCATCAGTGGACCCGGGACAGACCTAGCTAACTATGGCTACACCTTC
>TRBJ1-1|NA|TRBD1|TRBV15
CATSRGRGQMNTEAFF
TGTGCCACCAGCAGAGGACGGGGACAGATGAACACTGAAGCTTTCTTT
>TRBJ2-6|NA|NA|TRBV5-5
CASSLADFRLSGANVLTF
TGTGCCAGCAGCTTGGCTGACTTCCGCCTCTCTGGGGCCAACGTCCTGACTTTC
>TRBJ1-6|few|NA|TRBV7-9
CASSLAPQSPLHF
TGTGCCAGCAGCTTAGCCCCCCAGTCACCCCTCCACTTT
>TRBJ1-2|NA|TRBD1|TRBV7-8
CASSPTGEGYTF
TGTGCCAGCAGCCCGACAGGGGAAGGCTACACCTTC
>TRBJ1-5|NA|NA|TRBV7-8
CASSSVGGAGNQPQHF
TGTGCCAGCAGCTCGGTGGGAGGGGCTGGCAATCAGCCCCAGCATTTT
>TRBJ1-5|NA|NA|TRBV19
CASRTNRQAHNQPQHF
TGTGCCAGTAGGACGAACCGACAGGCACACAATCAGCCCCAGCATTTT
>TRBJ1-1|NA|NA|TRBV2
CASSEAVLSTEAFF
TGTGCCAGCAGTGAAGCGGTCTTGAGCACTGAAGCTTTCTTT
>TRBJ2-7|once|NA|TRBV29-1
CSVAVVRSNPYEQYF
TGCAGCGTTGCGGTCGTCCGATCGAACCCCTACGAGCAGTACTTC
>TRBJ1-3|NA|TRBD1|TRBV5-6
CASSNGQGRSGNTIYF
TGTGCCAGCAGCAACGGACAGGGAAGGTCTGGAAACACCATATATTTT
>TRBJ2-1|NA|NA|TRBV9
CASSVDADTSYNEQFF
TGTGCCAGCAGCGTAGATGCGGACACGTCCTACAATGAGCAGTTCTTC
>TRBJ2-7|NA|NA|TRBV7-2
CASRQGPNYEQYF
TGTGCCAGCAGACAAGGACCTAACTACGAGCAGTACTTC
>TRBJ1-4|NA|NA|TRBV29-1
CGVQSNEKLFF
TGCGGAGTACAGTCTAATGAAAAACTGTTTTTT
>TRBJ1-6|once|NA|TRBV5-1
CASSWEHPGESNSPLHF
TGCGCCAGCAGCTGGGAACACCCGGGTGAGTCCAATTCACCCCTCCACTTT
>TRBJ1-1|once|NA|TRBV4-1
CASSYSSYGGGTEAFF
TGCGCCAGCAGCTACAGCTCCTACGGGGGCGGCACTGAAGCTTTCTTT